This T cell receptor (beta chain) was profiled in a study of blood T cells in healthy people across ages. Study-wide findings and caveats: When set beside aged donors, long-lived donors presented more naive CD4+ cells and higher diversity.

The V and J ends lost 1 base and 2 bases respectively, with 15 bases between them. Germline V gene sequence: CDR1 DFQATT, CDR2 SNEGSKA (reference sequence). The CDR3 is 15 residues long. Turning to this clonotype: What it recognizes is unknown. A much larger clone is a single base away; this may be a read error.

The use of a sample-barcoded 5' primer and a J-beta primer mix characterized a second PCR of about 6 to 11 cycles. A single record per CDR3 protein comes from TCRdb applying MiXCR to the 5' RACE reads. Altogether about 780,000 distinct CDR3 sequences are present, around half being singletons, with the ten largest covering less than 20%. The rearrangement joins TRBV20-1 to TRBJ2-7; possibly TRBD2 for D (5 bases). The material sequenced was blood. The TCR sequence derives from a man at least 80 years old in good health. The chain's CDR3 is CSARGASGNPYEQYF. The CDR3 region has the DNA TGCAGTGCTAGAGGGGCGAGCGGAAATCCCTACGAGCAGTACTTC.